Below, one TCR beta chain is given with its context. The antigen remains undetermined. The sample is drawn from a study of Ad26.COV2.S vaccination and SARS-CoV-2 variants. Findings and caveats of the study: There was reportedly substantial breadth in spike-specific CD8+ and CD4+ T cell responses after vaccination.

As to treatment: about 20 received Ad26.COV2.S at low or high dose, single or two shots; roughly five received placebo; per-sample allocation not given. Sampling was done on day 63 after the first vaccine or placebo injection. A Boston adult aged 18-55 years was the donor. CDR3 length: 13 amino acids. Germline CDR1 is SGHNT and CDR2 is YYREEE (reference sequence). V lost 0 bases, J lost 4 bases, and 5 bases lay in between. The data were produced by immunoSEQ multiplex PCR, yet TCRdb's version contains in-frame clones alone and is incomplete. The profile shows about 350,000 clones, 86% of them singletons.

The chain uses TRBV5-4 and TRBJ2-1; D not certain. This clonotype was sampled from a person between 18 and 65 years old who received the Ad26.COV2.S COVID-19 vaccine or a placebo. Sequencing used peripheral blood, obtained in a trial of Ad26.COV2.S vaccine versus placebo. The chain's CDR3 is CASSLATYNEQFF. The CDR3 DNA follows: TGTGCCAGCAGCTTGGCGACTTACAATGAGCAGTTCTTC.